These 9 T cell receptor beta chains were sequenced from one sample in a study of early T cells in non-severe SARS-CoV-2 infection. TCRdb reprocessed the 5' RACE reads via MiXCR and lists one record per CDR3 protein. The sample records roughly 80,000 distinct CDR3 sequences, approximately 15% being singletons. The sample consisted of whole blood. All receptors come from an adult who was a healthcare worker with PCR-confirmed SARS-CoV-2 infection or an uninfected control (not recorded which).

This chain uses TRBV5-1 with TRBJ2-7; D is undetermined. CDR1 and CDR2 (germline): SGHRS, YFSETQ. This CDR3 comprises 14 residues. With 4 bases removed from V and 6 bases from J, the gap between germline ends came to 17 bases. The CDR3 loop reads CASSPLKLKGEQYF. DNA for the CDR3: TGCGCCAGCAGCCCCCTCAAACTCAAAGGCGAGCAGTACTTC.

The chain links TRBV5-1 to TRBJ2-1; D possibly corresponds to TRBD2 (6 bases). Germline loops: CDR1 SGHRS, CDR2 YFSETQ. The CDR3 spans 16 residues. V lost 0 bases, J lost 4 bases, and 14 bases lay in between. The CDR3 sequence: CASSLELAVRYNEQFF. Here the CDR3 DNA reads TGCGCCAGCAGCTTGGAACTAGCCGTAAGGTACAATGAGCAGTTCTTC. The full variable domain, completed using reference TRBV5-1 and TRBJ2-1, is KAGVTQTPRYLIKTRGQQVTLSCSPISGHRSVSWYQQTPGQGLQFLFEYFSETQRNKGNFPGRFSGRQFSNSRSEMNVSTLELGDSALYLCASSLELAVRYNEQFFGPGTRLTVL.

This clonotype has just a few counts. The V gene is TRBV6-6, the J gene TRBJ1-3; 11 nucleotides agree with TRBD1. The ends lost 6 bases at V and 1 base at J; junction bases unmatched: 8. The germline CDR1 and CDR2 sequences are MNHNY and SVGAGI (reference sequence). CDR3 length: 17 amino acids. The CDR3 sequence: CASRGDRGYASGNTIYF. The CDR3 region has the DNA TGTGCCAGCAGGGGGGACAGGGGGTATGCTTCTGGAAACACCATATATTTT.

There are many counts of this clonotype. This chain links TRBV12-5 with TRBJ2-7; D is undetermined. Trimming took off 4 bases at V and 3 bases at J, with 7 bases between the two ends. Germline CDR1 reads LGHNT; CDR2 reads FRNRAP. The CDR3 has 12 residues. CDR3 coding DNA: TGTGCTAGTGGTTCGCAGATCTACGAGCAGTACTTC. Encoded protein: CASGSQIYEQYF.

This rearrangement joins TRBV20-1 to TRBJ1-2; D gene unclear. Germline CDR1 is DFQATT and CDR2 is SNEGSKA (reference sequence). The ends were cut back, 5 bases at V and 4 bases at J, with 5 bases in the middle. The CDR3 consists of 10 residues. The CDR3 nucleotides read TGCAGTGCTCCTCTCTATGGCTACACCTTC. Translation: CSAPLYGYTF.

This clonotype has more than one count but fewer than ten. The chain employs TRBV20-1 and TRBJ2-3; the match to TRBD2 covers 10 bases. Germline-derived CDR1 and CDR2 are DFQATT and SNEGSKA (reference sequence). This CDR3 is 17 amino acids long. The CDR3 DNA sequence: TGCAGCACTCCCAGCGGGAGGGCCACCCTTCGTTCGGATACGCAGTATTTT. Residues: CSTPSGRATLRSDTQYF.

V usage is TRBV4-1 and J usage is TRBJ2-7, with D unresolved. The germline V and J ends were trimmed by 0 bases and 4 bases, with 4 bases remaining between them. CDR1 and CDR2 (germline): MGHRA, YSYEKL. This CDR3 is 12 amino acids long. CDR3 DNA: TGCGCCAGCAGCCAAGATGTGTACGAGCAGTACTTC. This translates into CASSQDVYEQYF.

In its sample, this clonotype was seen a few times. V gene TRBV7-9 combines with J gene TRBJ2-1; 9 bases are shared with TRBD1. CDR1 is SEHNR and CDR2 is FQNEAQ in the germline V gene (reference sequence). V was clipped by 4 bases and J by 10 bases; unmatched bases: 11. The CDR3 is made up of 15 amino acids. The CDR3 loop reads CASSYTGTGLEEQFF. The CDR3 DNA reads as TGTGCCAGCAGCTATACCGGGACAGGGCTGGAGGAGCAGTTCTTC.

The chain is built from TRBV20-1 and TRBJ1-1, with TRBD1 as a possible D gene (6 bases). Germline loops: CDR1 DFQATT, CDR2 SNEGSKA (reference sequence). This CDR3 is built from 12 residues. V lost 4 bases to trimming and J lost 6 bases, with 12 bases between them. CDR3 in DNA: TGCAGTGCTATTCAGGGGACCCCTGAAGCTTTCTTT. Protein: CSAIQGTPEAFF.